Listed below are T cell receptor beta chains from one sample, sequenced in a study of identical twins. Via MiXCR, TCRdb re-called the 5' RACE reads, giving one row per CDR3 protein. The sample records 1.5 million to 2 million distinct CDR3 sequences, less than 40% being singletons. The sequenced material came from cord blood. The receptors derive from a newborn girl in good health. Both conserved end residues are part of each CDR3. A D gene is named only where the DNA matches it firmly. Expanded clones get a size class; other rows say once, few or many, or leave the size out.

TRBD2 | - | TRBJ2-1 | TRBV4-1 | TGCGCCAGCAGCCAAGGAGGGGGACTAGCCTACAATGAGCAGTTCTTC | CASSQGGGLAYNEQFF
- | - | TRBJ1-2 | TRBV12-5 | TGTGCTAGTGGTTTGGGATGGCTTGGGGGGCGCAAAGCCGGCTACACCTTC | CASGLGWLGGRKAGYTF
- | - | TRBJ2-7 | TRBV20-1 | TGCAGTGCTAGGGCCGGGACCTCCAACTCCTACGAGCAGTACTTC | CSARAGTSNSYEQYF
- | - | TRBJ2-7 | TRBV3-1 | TGTGCCAGCACTATGGGACATCACTCCTACGAGCAGTACTTC | CASTMGHHSYEQYF
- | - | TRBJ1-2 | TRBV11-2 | TGTGCCAGCAGAAGCTTAGGTTCACGGAACTATGGCTACACCTTC | CASRSLGSRNYGYTF
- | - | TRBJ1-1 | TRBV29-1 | TGCAGCGTCTCCGGGACGGCCCAAGTAATGAACACTGAAGCTTTCTTT | CSVSGTAQVMNTEAFF
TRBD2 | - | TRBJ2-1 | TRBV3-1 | TGTGCCAGCAGCCAAGATCTGACTAGCCGCAATGAGCAGTTCTTC | CASSQDLTSRNEQFF
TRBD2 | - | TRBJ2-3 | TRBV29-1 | TGCAGCGTTCTCTGGAACTTACTAGCGGGGGGCACAGATACGCAGTATTTT | CSVLWNLLAGGTDTQYF
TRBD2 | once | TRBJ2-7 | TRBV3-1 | TGTGCCAGCATCCAAAGGATAGCGGGAGCGGGTGAGCAGTACTTC | CASIQRIAGAGEQYF
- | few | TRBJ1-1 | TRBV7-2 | TGTGCCAGCAGCTTAGATTCCGCCGTAGGGACTGAAGCTTTCTTT | CASSLDSAVGTEAFF
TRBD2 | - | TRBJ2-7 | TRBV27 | TGTGCCAGCAGTTGGGCGGGAGGGCCCTCCTACGAGCAGTACTTC | CASSWAGGPSYEQYF
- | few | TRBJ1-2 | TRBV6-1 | TGTGCCAGCAGTGAATGGCTCTATGGCTACACCTTC | CASSEWLYGYTF
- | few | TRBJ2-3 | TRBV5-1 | TGCGCCAGCAGCTTGACGGACGGAGGAGGGACGCAGTATTTT | CASSLTDGGGTQYF
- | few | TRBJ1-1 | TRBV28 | TGTGCCAGCGGGCCCAATCTGGGTGAAGCTTTCTTT | CASGPNLGEAFF
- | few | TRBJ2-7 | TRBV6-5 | TGTGCCAGCAGTTACCTTTCCTATGGGCAGGGCCTCTACGAGCAGTACTTC | CASSYLSYGQGLYEQYF
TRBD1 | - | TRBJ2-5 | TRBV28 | TGTGCCAGCAGTTTTCAGGGGGCGTCAGAGACCCAGTACTTC | CASSFQGASETQYF
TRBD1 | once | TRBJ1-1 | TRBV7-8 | TGTGCCAGCAGCCCGCGACAGGGGGCGGGGAACACTGAAGCTTTCTTT | CASSPRQGAGNTEAFF
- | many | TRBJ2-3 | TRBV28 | TGTGCCAGCACTTCTTCCACAGATACGCAGTATTTT | CASTSSTDTQYF
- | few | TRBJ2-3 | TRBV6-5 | TGTGCCATCCAGCGGACCGGGGGTTACACAGATACGCAGTATTTT | CAIQRTGGYTDTQYF
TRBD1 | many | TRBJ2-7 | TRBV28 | TGTGCCAGCAGTGGCCCGTTAGAGGGACAGTTTAGGAAGACCTACGAGCAGTACTTC | CASSGPLEGQFRKTYEQYF
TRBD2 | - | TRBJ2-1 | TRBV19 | TGTGCCAGTAGGACTAGCGGGAAGGTCCCGTACAATGAGCAGTTCTTC | CASRTSGKVPYNEQFF
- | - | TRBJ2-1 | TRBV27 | TGTGCCAGCAGTTTCACAGCTGGGAATGAGCAGTCCTTC | CASSFTAGNEQSF
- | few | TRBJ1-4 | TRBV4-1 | TGCGCCAGCAGCCAAGTTGGGGCGGGGAATGAAAAACTGTTTTTT | CASSQVGAGNEKLFF
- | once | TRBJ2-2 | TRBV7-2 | TGTGCCAGCCAGCGGCTAGGAAACACCGGGGAGCTGTTTTTT | CASQRLGNTGELFF
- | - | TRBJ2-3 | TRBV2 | TGTGCCAGCAGTGAAGAGGGGGGGGCCGGCACAGATACGCAGTATTTT | CASSEEGGAGTDTQYF
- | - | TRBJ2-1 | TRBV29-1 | TGCAGCGTTGAAGAGGGGAGCGGAGCCTACAATGAGCAGTTCTTC | CSVEEGSGAYNEQFF
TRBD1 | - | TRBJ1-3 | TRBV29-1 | TGCAGCGTTGAGGAGCGGGACAGAGGAAACACCATATATTTT | CSVEERDRGNTIYF
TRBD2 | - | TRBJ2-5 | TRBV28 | TGTGCCAGCAGTCACCTCGGGCTAGCGGGGGGGACCCAGTACTTC | CASSHLGLAGGTQYF
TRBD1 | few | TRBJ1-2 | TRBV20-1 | TGCAGTGCTATTACCGGGACAGGGAGCTATGGCTACACCTTC | CSAITGTGSYGYTF
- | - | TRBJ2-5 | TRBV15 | TGTGCCACCAGCAGAGACTTACAGAACCAAGAGACCCAGTACTTC | CATSRDLQNQETQYF
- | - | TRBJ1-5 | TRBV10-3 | TGTGCCATCAGTGAGGGTGGGAAGGGTAGCAGTCAGCCCCAGCATTTT | CAISEGGKGSSQPQHF
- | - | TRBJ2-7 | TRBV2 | TGTGCCAGCACCTACCTTGTGGACGAGCAGTACTTC | CASTYLVDEQYF
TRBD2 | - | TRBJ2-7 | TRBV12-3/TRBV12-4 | TGTGCCAGCAGTCCCTGGGTTAGCGGGAGTGAGGACGAGCAGTACTTC | CASSPWVSGSEDEQYF